The 24 T cell receptor beta chains reported below all come from one sample, sequenced in a study of shared clonotypes between healthy human individuals (TCRdb year 2020). Library prep was done by the immunoSEQ multiplex PCR assay. TCRdb holds this immuneACCESS table with in-frame rearrangements only. Some clones are missing; in checked studies, unresolved V genes explain under half, and the rest has no known cause. Present in this sample are under 600,000 clones, roughly 97% of which were seen just once. The top ten clonotypes cover approximately 0.057% of the sample. Sequencing was performed on naive CD4+ T cells sorted from blood. Per the publication, the cell subset or site label means: CD45RA+ positively selected. These receptors were taken from a woman younger than 45 in good health.

The chain has TRBV6-5 and TRBJ1-2; D gene unclear. The CDR3 sequence is 13 residues long. The germline V gene encodes CDR1 MNHEY and CDR2 SVGAGI. Trimming shortened V by 0 bases and J by 5 bases, and 7 bases separated the two germline ends. This chain's CDR3 is CASSYSAGYGYTF. As DNA, the CDR3 is TGTGCCAGCAGTTACTCGGCAGGTTATGGCTACACCTTC.

Regarding this clone: The identical CDR3 is also encoded by other nucleotide sequences in the sample. V and J are TRBV18 and TRBJ1-5; TRBD1 is a possible D gene (5 bases). V was clipped by 3 bases and J by 4 bases, with 7 bases between them. The CDR3 runs 13 residues. Germline V CDR1 and CDR2: KGHSH, LQKENI. CDR3 DNA sequence: TGTGCCAGCTCACCGGAGGGGAATCAGCCCCAGCATTTT. It translates to CASSPEGNQPQHF.

The CDR3 loop reads CASSPGGFRDREQYF. The CDR3 DNA reads as TGCGCCAGCAGCCCGGGGGGCTTCCGGGACAGGGAGCAGTACTTC. The chain is built from TRBV5-1 and TRBJ2-7; perhaps TRBD1 as D (8 bases). CDR3 length: 15 amino acids. V lost 4 bases and J lost 7, with 21 bases in between. CDR1 is SGHRS, CDR2 YFSETQ, per germline.

This clone was seen once. CDR3 DNA: TGTGCTAGTGGCGTGGACCACAATGAGCAGTTCTTC. Translating gives CASGVDHNEQFF. The V and J genes are TRBV12-5 and TRBJ2-1; D remains unclear. From germline, CDR1 is LGHNT and CDR2 FRNRAP. There are 12 residues in the CDR3. Between the trimmed V and J ends, which lost 6 bases and 5 bases, there was a span of 8 bases.

The chain employs TRBV11-2 and TRBJ1-6; TRBD1 agrees at 9 bases. V dropped 0 bases and J dropped 12; count of bases not matched to a gene: 9. Germline CDR1 and CDR2: SGHAT and FQNNGV. The CDR3 runs 16 residues. CDR3 bases: TGTGCCAGCAGCTTAGATCAACAGGGGGCGAATAAACCCCTCCACTTT. Its translation is CASSLDQQGANKPLHF.

V gene TRBV28 combines with J gene TRBJ1-2; possible D gene TRBD1, 6 bases. Germline values: CDR1 MDHEN, CDR2 SYDVKM. The V gene lost 4 bases and the J gene lost 3 bases, with 9 bases spanning the gap. The CDR3 spans 13 residues. The CDR3 sequence is CASSSGGDYGYTF. The CDR3 coding sequence is TGTGCCAGCAGTTCCGGGGGCGACTATGGCTACACCTTC.

Here the CDR3 reads CASSLVGTSGTDTQYF. The CDR3 DNA is TGTGCCAGCAGCTTAGTGGGGACTAGCGGCACAGATACGCAGTATTTT. The chain joins TRBV7-1 to TRBJ2-3; 10 nucleotides line up with TRBD2. TRBV7-1 is designated an ORF whose function remains uncertain. CDR3 length: 16 amino acids. The V and J ends lost 4 bases and 1 base, in that order; junction bases with no gene match: 5.

The chain employs TRBV27 and TRBJ1-4; D uncertain. Germline values: CDR1 MNHEY, CDR2 SMNVEV (reference sequence). The V end lost 2 bases, the J end lost 13 bases, and 14 bases lay between the germline ends. CDR3 size: 13 residues. Here the CDR3 reads CASSLTQTSRLFF. As DNA, the CDR3 is TGTGCCAGCAGTTTAACCCAAACCAGCAGACTGTTTTTT.

The V and J genes are TRBV28 and TRBJ1-4, with TRBD1 as a possible D gene (5 bases). Germline values: CDR1 MDHEN, CDR2 SYDVKM. V dropped 5 bases and J dropped 0 bases, with 13 bases sitting between them. CDR3 size: 16 residues. CDR3 sequence: CASSPHGGTTNEKLFF. The CDR3 DNA reads as TGTGCCAGCAGTCCCCATGGGGGGACAACTAATGAAAAACTGTTTTTT.

V usage is TRBV19 and J usage is TRBJ1-1, with D possibly being TRBD1 (5 bases). The CDR3 is 12 residues long. CDR1 and CDR2 (germline): LNHDA, SQIVND (reference sequence). V lost 5 bases and J lost 7, with 11 bases in between. CDR3 DNA: TGTGCCAGTAGTTTCCCGGGGGGTGAAGCTTTCTTT. Translating gives CASSFPGGEAFF.

This chain connects TRBV4-2 to TRBJ2-2, with 9 nucleotides matching TRBD2. CDR3 size: 16 residues. CDR1 is LGHNA and CDR2 is YNFKEQ in the germline V gene. With V trimmed by 4 bases and J by 4 bases, 7 bases remained unmatched. CDR3 protein: CASSPLDSGGTGELFF. Here the CDR3 DNA reads TGTGCCAGCAGCCCGCTTGATAGCGGGGGCACCGGGGAGCTGTTTTTT.

The chain links TRBV7-2 to TRBJ1-2; D not certain. From germline, CDR1 is SGHTA and CDR2 FQGNSA. This CDR3 has 14 residues. Trimming took 3 bases from V and 6 from J, leaving 14 bases between them. In DNA form, the CDR3 reads TGTGCCAGCAGCTTCGGTTTTGGGGAGAATGGCTACACCTTC. Translated, it gives CASSFGFGENGYTF.

The gene calls are TRBV4-1 and TRBJ2-1; 13 bases are a match to TRBD2. V lost 5 bases to trimming and J lost 7 bases; unmatched junction nucleotides: 5. The CDR3 sequence is 15 residues long. The V gene's germline CDR1 is MGHRA and CDR2 YSYEKL. The CDR3: CASSWTSGRRNEQFF. CDR3 nucleotide sequence: TGCGCCAGCAGCTGGACTAGCGGGAGACGAAATGAGCAGTTCTTC.

The V and J genes are TRBV4-1 and TRBJ2-1, with TRBD1 identical over 8 bases. The V segment lost 4 bases and the J segment 4 bases; nucleotides outside the gene matches: 9. Germline V lookup: CDR1 MGHRA, CDR2 YSYEKL. The CDR3 runs to 16 residues. CDR3 in amino acids: CASSPHPGGAYNEQFF. Here the CDR3 DNA reads TGCGCCAGCAGCCCCCACCCAGGGGGCGCTTACAATGAGCAGTTCTTC.

The rearrangement links TRBV5-6 to TRBJ2-7, with TRBD1 identical over 10 bases. The CDR3 totals 15 residues. Germline values: CDR1 SGHDT, CDR2 YYEEEE. Trimming took 0 bases from V and 5 from J; bases not matched to a gene: 5. The CDR3 region is CASSLVGTGDNEQYF. In nucleotides, the CDR3 is TGTGCCAGCAGCTTGGTAGGGACAGGGGACAACGAGCAGTACTTC.

This chain uses TRBV5-8 with TRBJ1-5; D not resolved. The CDR3 contains 11 residues. Germline CDR1 and CDR2: SGHTS and YDEGEE. The CDR3 nucleotides read TGTGGGGTTTATAGCAATCAGCCCCAGCATTTT. This encodes CGVYSNQPQHF.

The CDR3 loop is CASSAIVEWGTGELFF. As DNA, the CDR3 is TGCGCCAGCAGCGCAATCGTGGAGTGGGGCACCGGGGAGCTGTTTTTT. V gene TRBV5-1 combines with J gene TRBJ2-2; the D is unclear. The CDR3 is 16 amino acids. The germline CDR1 and CDR2 sequences are SGHRS and YFSETQ. Trimming stripped 4 bases from V and 4 bases from J, with 17 bases between.

J is TRBJ2-1 and V is TRBV5-1; 7 bases match TRBD2. J gave up 8 bases and V 1 base, and 9 bases lay outside the gene matches. Per the germline V gene, CDR1 is SGHRS and CDR2 is YFSETQ. The CDR3 contains 15 residues. The CDR3 here is CASSLSGRAEDEQFF. CDR3 DNA: TGCGCCAGCAGCTTGAGTGGGAGGGCCGAGGATGAGCAGTTCTTC.

The chain joins TRBV18 to TRBJ1-2; D uncertain. The CDR3 contains 16 residues. V was trimmed by 4 bases and J by 4 bases, leaving 19 bases between them. Germline values: CDR1 KGHSH, CDR2 LQKENI. DNA for the CDR3: TGTGCCAGCTCACTAAGTCGAGGCCCTCCCTTCTATGGCTACACCTTC. It translates to CASSLSRGPPFYGYTF.

The chain joins TRBV9 to TRBJ2-1; 12 nucleotides line up with TRBD2. Germline CDR1 and CDR2: SGDLS and YYNGEE. The CDR3 sequence is 17 residues long. The V segment lost 5 bases and the J segment 7 bases; nucleotides outside the gene matches: 13. DNA for the CDR3: TGTGCCAGCAGTGAGACTAGCGGGAGTAGTGTGTGGAATGAGCAGTTCTTC. Its protein product is CASSETSGSSVWNEQFF.

This rearrangement joins TRBV28 to TRBJ2-4; D unclear. V lost 6 bases and J 3 bases, leaving 15 bases between the germline ends. Germline CDR1 reads MDHEN; CDR2 reads SYDVKM. There are 15 residues in the CDR3. The CDR3 DNA sequence: TGTGCCAGCAGCTTCGCACAGCTGAGCAAAAACATTCAGTACTTC. This gives the protein CASSFAQLSKNIQYF.

The V gene is TRBV2, the J gene TRBJ2-2; 10 nucleotides align to TRBD2. CDR3 length equals 15 residues. Germline V gene sequence: CDR1 SNHLY, CDR2 FYNNEI. The ends lost 4 bases at V and 6 bases at J; junction bases unmatched: 5. CDR3 residues: CASSGSAGGPGELFF. Written as DNA, the CDR3 is TGTGCCAGCAGTGGTTCAGCGGGGGGGCCCGGGGAGCTGTTTTTT.

In the case of this clone: The same CDR3 is also encoded by other DNA sequences in this sample. The V call is TRBV28, the J call TRBJ1-5, with TRBD1 matching 9 bases. This CDR3 spans 15 amino acids. V was pared by 6 bases and J by 2 bases, with 5 bases of the junction left unmatched. Germline lookup yields CDR1 MDHEN and CDR2 SYDVKM. As DNA, the CDR3 is TGTGCCAGCAGCCCGACAGGGGGAGGCAATCAGCCCCAGCATTTT. Its translation is CASSPTGGGNQPQHF.

V gene TRBV28 combines with J gene TRBJ2-7, with TRBD2 identical over 10 bases. V lost 1 base to trimming and J lost 4 bases; unmatched junction nucleotides: 7. This CDR3 spans 16 amino acids. From germline, CDR1 is MDHEN and CDR2 SYDVKM. This chain's CDR3 is CASSLYLLAGRYEQYF. The CDR3 DNA reads TGTGCCAGCAGTTTATATTTACTAGCGGGAAGGTACGAGCAGTACTTC.